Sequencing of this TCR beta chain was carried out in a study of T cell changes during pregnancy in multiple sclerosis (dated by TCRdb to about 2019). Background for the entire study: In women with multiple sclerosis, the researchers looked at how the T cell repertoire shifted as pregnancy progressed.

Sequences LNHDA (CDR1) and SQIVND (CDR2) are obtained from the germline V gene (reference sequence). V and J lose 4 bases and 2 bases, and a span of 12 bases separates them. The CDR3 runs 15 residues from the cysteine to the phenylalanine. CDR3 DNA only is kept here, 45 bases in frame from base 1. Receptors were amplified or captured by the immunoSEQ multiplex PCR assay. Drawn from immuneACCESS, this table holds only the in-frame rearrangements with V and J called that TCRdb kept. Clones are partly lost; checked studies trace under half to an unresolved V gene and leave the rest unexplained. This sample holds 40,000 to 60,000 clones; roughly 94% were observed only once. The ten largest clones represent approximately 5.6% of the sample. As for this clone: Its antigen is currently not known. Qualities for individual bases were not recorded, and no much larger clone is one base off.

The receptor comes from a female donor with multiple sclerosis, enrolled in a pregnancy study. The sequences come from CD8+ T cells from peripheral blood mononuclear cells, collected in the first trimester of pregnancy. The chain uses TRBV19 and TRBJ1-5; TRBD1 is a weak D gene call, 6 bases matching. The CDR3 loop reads CASSNTGLGNQPQHF. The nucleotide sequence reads TGTGCCAGTAGTAATACAGGGTTGGGCAATCAGCCCCAGCATTTT.